This T cell receptor (beta chain) came from a study of technical replicates of blood from a handful of donors. The CDR3 has 11 residues. CDR1 is GTSNPN and CDR2 is SVGIG in the germline V gene (reference sequence). Trimming removed 0 bases from V and 8 bases from J, with 7 bases in between. Sequenced by immunoSEQ multiplex PCR; TCRdb stores in-frame clones only, minus some. The repertoire holds tens of thousands of clones, with about 90% as singletons. The sequenced material came from T cells isolated from PBMCs. The chain combines TRBV30 with TRBJ1-1; D call uncertain. The receptor comes from a human donor in good health. This CDR3 is CAWSVQIEAFF. Here the CDR3 DNA reads TGTGCCTGGAGTGTTCAGATAGAAGCTTTCTTT.